This TCR beta chain came from a study of control samples from healthy donors and cancer patients. Germline CDR1 SGHDT, CDR2 YYEEEE. The V and J ends lost 1 base and 0 bases respectively, with 8 bases between them. The CDR3 has 15 residues. Profiled with immunoSEQ multiplex PCR; TCRdb holds only in-frame clones, not every one. The sample includes roughly 160,000 clones, roughly 94% seen only once; the top ten take about 15%. The source of this sequence is a man aged 55 to 70 with colorectal cancer. This chain links TRBV5-6 with TRBJ1-5; D not resolved. The sequenced sample was PBMCs. CDR3 nucleotide sequence: TGTGCCAGCAGCTTGAGTAGTTTTAGCAATCAGCCCCAGCATTTT. The encoded protein is CASSLSSFSNQPQHF.